This TCR beta chain was recovered during a study of cytomegalovirus exposure and HLA in healthy donors (dated by TCRdb to the late 2010s). Concerning the study at large: In an earlier analysis of around 540 of the donors, about 270 Gb of sequence data and some 120 million unique TCR beta sequences from roughly 190 million T cells were reported. Because of strong linkage in the cohort, five DR-DQ haplotypes were treated as single units for association and clustering. Class I and class II HLA loci were covered by the typing at four-digit resolution. The number of typed donors differed by locus: about 629-630 for A, B, C, DRB1 and DQB1; 522 for DQA1; approximately 600 for DPA1; and 400 to 480 for DPB1. Among some 410 genotyped donors of the cohort, an average of about 240,000 unique TCR beta nucleotide sequences was sequenced per donor, of which about 20% were non-productive. The aim of the study was to test whether cataloging public T cell receptors could identify signatures of past pathogen exposure. In addition to the first cohort of hundreds of subjects, a separate validation cohort of approximately 130 different subjects was used. Every discovery cohort repertoire had been produced on one sequencing platform. Of the 300 to 400 genotyped donors, roughly 80% fell in the genetic ancestry cluster associated with self-reported Caucasian donors. Alongside the repertoire data, information on donor age, sex, ethnicity and CMV serostatus was compiled. To predict cytomegalovirus infection status, the study combined high-throughput TCR immunosequencing, statistical association of individual TCRs with disease status, and machine learning. To study patterns of TCR occurrence, a later analysis re-analyzed previously published TCR beta repertoires from 666 donors and added high-resolution HLA genotyping. The later analysis used no new phenotypic data to find candidate immune exposures, relying instead on TCR beta sequences and their occurrence across donors. In an earlier analysis of around 540 of the donors, high-throughput TCR beta sequencing was used to judge whether each TCR beta V gene segment behaved as functional or pseudogenic. Approximately 330 gigabases of sequencing data and 91 million or so unique TCR sequences made up an early release that covered approximately 700 HLA-typed donors. The study profiled the T cell repertoires of around 700 subjects by immunosequencing and related them to cytomegalovirus serostatus. Genome-wide SNP genotypes for about 65% of the roughly 700 donors were used in a later genetic analysis, which treated that subset as a discovery cohort.

Beyond this particular receptor, the publication reports: Because some donors lacked HLA typing at each locus, the association tests relied only on the typed subset. In a later analysis, some 17,000 TCR beta sequences were associated with specific HLA alleles at a false discovery rate of 0.05. A further reported finding was that TCR beta sequences accurately predicted the HLA-A and HLA-B alleles for most subjects in the first cohort. Correlated functional status among segregating V segments might reflect linkage disequilibrium, but an unknown experimental factor could not be ruled out. This cohort had only TCR beta chains sequenced, and the lack of alpha or paired-chain data limited which features could be detected. In an earlier analysis of some 500 of the donors, most TCR beta V segments appeared in productive rearrangements about 87% or about 30% of the time, broadly matching IMGT annotations. A total of fewer than 200 TCR beta chains were listed by the study as associated with cytomegalovirus. A few of the identified cytomegalovirus-associated TCR beta chains were confirmed in vitro to be specific for cytomegalovirus antigens. For the cohort, immune exposure information was limited to CMV serostatus. Because counts were too low, some 17 rarely observed V segments, including chromosome 9 orphons, were excluded from the earlier analysis of a few hundred of the donors. A later analysis found that TCR association rates varied across HLA loci, with DRB1 alleles showing the most associated TCRs and HLA-C alleles the fewest. Some IMGT-functional V segments, including TRBV6-2 and TRBV6-3, could not be told apart with the 87-base-pair reads, so those segments were excluded. In both the original and validation cohorts, the classifier was reported to diagnose cytomegalovirus status with high specificity and sensitivity. When HLA alleles, especially DR and DQ, strongly co-occurred, TCR associations were difficult to assign to individual alleles. The presence/absence analyses assumed that sequencing depth was roughly uniform across donors, and that assumption may not be true. In a later analysis, several top co-occurrence clusters were reported to appear linked to parvovirus B19, influenza, CMV and Epstein-Barr virus. According to the authors, the approach could potentially be generalized to other disease states and immunological phenotypes. Compared with the approximately 600-donor mean, donors in an Asian-associated ancestry cluster had fewer N-insertions in productive TCRs, according to a later genetic analysis. A group of highly shared sequence variants was considered likely to be a technical artifact of the sequencing pipeline. Most TCR sequences were observed very rarely across donors, whereas some public TCRs were present in many individuals. An association between a missense DCLRE1C variant and V-gene and J-gene trimming of TCR beta chains was found in a later genetic analysis and replicated in an independent cohort. Most CMV-associated TCR beta chains appeared to be HLA-restricted in a later analysis, and the HLA associations seemed to be driven largely by CMV exposure. In a later analysis, HLA-associated TCR beta chains were found to be more clonally expanded and to have lower generation probabilities than equally common non-associated chains.

Trimming takes 5 bases off V and 0 bases off J; junction bases not matched to a gene: 7. Per the germline V gene, SGHTA is the CDR1 and FQGNSA is the CDR2. Including the terminal cysteine and phenylalanine, the CDR3 comprises 17 residues. The kept DNA is CDR3 alone, 51 bases in frame from the first base. Worth noting for this clone: What this receptor recognizes is not known. Base qualities are not recorded, but no much larger clone differs from it by a single base.

Library generation was performed with the immunoSEQ multiplex PCR assay. For the multiplex PCR, a mixture combining 60 forward primers for TCR Vbeta segments and 13 reverse primers for TCR Jbeta segments was used. A multiplex PCR assay on genomic DNA amplified the CDR3 region of rearranged TCR beta genes. On the Illumina HiSeq System, the amplified TCR beta libraries were sequenced as 87-base-pair reads. From the authors' description of their analysis: A later analysis tallied some 79 million unique TCR beta chains across the roughly 610 repertoires, and some 10 million of those chains were shared by two or more donors. A nearest-neighbor algorithm error-corrected the raw reads and collapsed the reads into unique sequences, merging closely related sequences to remove PCR and sequencing errors. CDR3 sequences were aligned to IMGT reference sequences to assign V, D and J gene segments. For a sequence to be retained, a match of at least six nucleotides was required to both a V gene segment and a J gene segment. Rearrangements were called productive when the CDR3 lacked stop codons and stayed in frame with V and J; all others were non-productive. Following IMGT convention, CDR3 was defined as the stretch from the second conserved V-encoded cysteine up to the conserved J-encoded phenylalanine. In an earlier analysis of around 640 of the donors, sequences lacking an unambiguous match to a single V gene segment were excluded. In an earlier analysis of about 590 of the donors, a V segment was called functional when productive rearrangements were above 56.7%, and segregating when the standard deviation between donors exceeded 5%. To diagnose cytomegalovirus status from the catalog of TCR beta chain sequences, a statistical classification framework was built. V and J gene assignment, in a later analysis, came from comparing TCR nucleotide sequences with IMGT/GENE-DB human TR gene sequences. The TCRdist pipeline was used in a later analysis to assign CDR3 sequences and most-parsimonious VDJ recombination scenarios. A later analysis defined each TCR beta chain by its CDR3 amino acid sequence plus V-gene family, and excluded reads lacking a unique V-gene family. A later analysis removed roughly 590 highly shared, low-generation-probability nucleotide sequences to deal with suspected cross-contamination and a sequencing artifact. In a later analysis, a clonal expansion index was calculated for each public chain from normalized within-repertoire ranks of inferred template counts. A later analysis computed generation probabilities with a VDJ recombination model fitted to out-of-frame rearrangements, and checked the results against IGoR. A later analysis scored TCR-TCR, TCR-HLA and TCR-CMV co-occurrence with hypergeometric tests, applying a repertoire-size bias correction to TCR pairs. False discovery rates were estimated in a later analysis by permuting HLA or CMV assignments 20 times. In a later analysis, co-occurring TCRs were grouped using DBSCAN, and TCRdist sequence similarity was added for clustering within HLA-allele-positive subsets. Repertoires with fewer than 30,000 or more than 120,000 public chains were left out of co-occurrence clustering, as were five repertoires with anomalous nucleotide sharing. The table was pulled from immuneACCESS by TCRdb, which kept in-frame rearrangements only. Such tables lose some clones; where checked, under half of the loss comes from unresolved V genes, and the rest has no known cause. V and J calls and clone size are given by that table; D and trimming were obtained from the DNA. The sample table contains tens of thousands of clones; only one count was recorded for about three quarters of them. The ten top clones hold approximately 4.6% of the sample.

The cohort consisted of fewer than 700 healthy bone marrow donors. At the time of sampling, every cohort member was nominally healthy, though immune exposures that went unrecorded were likely present. The donor tested CMV seropositive, placing the donor among the 289 seropositive members of the cohort. Each donor provided a peripheral blood sample, and peripheral blood mononuclear cells were used for TCR beta sequencing. Genomic DNA extraction from the blood cell samples was performed with the Qiagen DNeasy Blood Extraction Kit. The V and J segments used are TRBV7-2 and TRBJ2-4; 10 central nucleotides agree with TRBD2. The origin of this receptor is a woman aged 40 to 55 in good health and CMV-seropositive. Material for sequencing was PBMCs. The nucleotide sequence reads TGTGCCAGCAGCCTAAAAGCGGGAGGGTTAGCCAAAAACATTCAGTACTTC. It translates as CASSLKAGGLAKNIQYF.